This T cell receptor (beta chain) comes out of a study of tumor-infiltrating lymphocytes in primary liver carcinoma (dated by TCRdb to 2017 to 2019). About the study as a whole: Between late 2015 and March 2016, 4 to 6 patients in China with histopathologically diagnosed primary liver carcinoma had surgical resection. Of the five patients, three men and two women aged 30 to 69 years, four had hepatocellular carcinoma and one had combined HCC and intrahepatic cholangiocarcinoma. Tumors of the five patients were stage T1-T3 N0M0 with maximum diameters of roughly 4 to 11 cm. Samples yielded roughly 3.65 to 7.5 million productive TCRbeta reads; read depth did not differ significantly between tissue types. Across five regions of each liver tumor, along with adjacent normal tissue and blood, the study brought together TCRbeta repertoire sequencing, expression microarrays and whole-exome sequencing. A total of roughly 35 specimens from 5 patients, comprising about 25 tumor regions, 5 adjacent noncancerous liver tissues and 5 peripheral blood samples, were covered by TCRbeta repertoire sequencing. Technical replicate repertoires showed high reproducibility, with mean shared-clone rates around 0.91 and correlation coefficients above 0.98. Study-level results and caveats: A significantly larger repertoire fraction was made up by the top 250 clones in tumors than in blood (p = 0.039). Repertoire overlap was higher between tumor regions (mean roughly 35%) than tumor-adjacent (approximately 17%) or tumor-blood (14%) pairs, consistent with antigen-driven expansion. Only the TCR beta chain was sequenced, so true repertoire diversity is likely underestimated because unpaired alpha chains were not captured. Only a few patients were included in the study, and the authors note that the findings should be validated in a larger study. Bulk unsorted samples precluded comparing CD4+ and CD8+ T cell repertoires.

Of note for this clonotype: Its antigen remains undetermined. One end of the junction varies from germline; a read error may be responsible.

Blood RNA was extracted from unsorted whole blood with TRIzol reagent; germline DNA came from the DNeasy Blood & Tissue kit. Patients had chronic HBV infection and were treatment-naive at sampling. Before surgery, four milliliters of peripheral blood were collected into K2EDTA tubes. There are 14 amino acids in the CDR3, from cysteine to phenylalanine inclusive. Only the CDR3 DNA is retained, 42 bases long and in frame from the first base. Via the germline V gene (reference sequence), CDR1 is MNHNY and CDR2 SVGAGI. A constant-region primer and ProtoScript II reverse transcriptase were used to reverse-transcribe TCRbeta-specific cDNA from 500 ng total RNA. Construction of the TCRbeta libraries relied on three nested rounds of multiplex PCR, following a slightly modified ARM-PCR procedure. Each of the first two PCR rounds ran for nine to eleven cycles and used multiplex TRBV1-TRBV30 forward primers together with a Cbeta reverse primer. Sample barcodes and Illumina adapters were added in a final 25-cycle PCR using Deep VentR polymerase. Before sequencing, amplicons between 200 and 500 bp were purified from gel using a QIAquick gel extraction kit. The TCRbeta amplicons were sequenced with 250-bp paired-end reads on an Illumina HiSeq 2500. The authors' analysis ran thus. To recover full CDR3 sequences, reads were quality-trimmed using Trimmomatic v0.33 and paired reads were then merged using FLASH v1.2.11. MiGEC v1.2.1b assigned V, D and J germline segments to the rearranged TCRbeta sequences. VDJtools v1.0.0 computed clonotype statistics and Shannon-Wiener diversity indices. Except for diversity analysis, only each sample's 250 most abundant clonotypes were used in subsequent analyses to reduce sampling bias. Using fastp at Q25 and MiXCR, TCRdb reprocessed the public reads and kept productive beta chains. Each CDR3 protein gets just one entry, which takes the most common genes and DNA from the rows behind it. Clone size and V and J calls follow TCRdb, not the original study. This sample holds 180,000 or so distinct CDR3 sequences; 50% to 75% were observed only once. The leading ten clones occupy around 68% of the sample.

Source material: peripheral blood. Recombination linked TRBV6-6 to TRBJ2-5; no confident D gene assignment can be made. The sequence was collected from a man aged 35 to 55 with primary liver carcinoma and hepatitis B virus infection. The DNA sequence is as follows: TGTGCCAGCAGTCCAGTCGCAGTTCAAGGGACCCAGTACTTC. This sequence encodes CASSPVAVQGTQYF.